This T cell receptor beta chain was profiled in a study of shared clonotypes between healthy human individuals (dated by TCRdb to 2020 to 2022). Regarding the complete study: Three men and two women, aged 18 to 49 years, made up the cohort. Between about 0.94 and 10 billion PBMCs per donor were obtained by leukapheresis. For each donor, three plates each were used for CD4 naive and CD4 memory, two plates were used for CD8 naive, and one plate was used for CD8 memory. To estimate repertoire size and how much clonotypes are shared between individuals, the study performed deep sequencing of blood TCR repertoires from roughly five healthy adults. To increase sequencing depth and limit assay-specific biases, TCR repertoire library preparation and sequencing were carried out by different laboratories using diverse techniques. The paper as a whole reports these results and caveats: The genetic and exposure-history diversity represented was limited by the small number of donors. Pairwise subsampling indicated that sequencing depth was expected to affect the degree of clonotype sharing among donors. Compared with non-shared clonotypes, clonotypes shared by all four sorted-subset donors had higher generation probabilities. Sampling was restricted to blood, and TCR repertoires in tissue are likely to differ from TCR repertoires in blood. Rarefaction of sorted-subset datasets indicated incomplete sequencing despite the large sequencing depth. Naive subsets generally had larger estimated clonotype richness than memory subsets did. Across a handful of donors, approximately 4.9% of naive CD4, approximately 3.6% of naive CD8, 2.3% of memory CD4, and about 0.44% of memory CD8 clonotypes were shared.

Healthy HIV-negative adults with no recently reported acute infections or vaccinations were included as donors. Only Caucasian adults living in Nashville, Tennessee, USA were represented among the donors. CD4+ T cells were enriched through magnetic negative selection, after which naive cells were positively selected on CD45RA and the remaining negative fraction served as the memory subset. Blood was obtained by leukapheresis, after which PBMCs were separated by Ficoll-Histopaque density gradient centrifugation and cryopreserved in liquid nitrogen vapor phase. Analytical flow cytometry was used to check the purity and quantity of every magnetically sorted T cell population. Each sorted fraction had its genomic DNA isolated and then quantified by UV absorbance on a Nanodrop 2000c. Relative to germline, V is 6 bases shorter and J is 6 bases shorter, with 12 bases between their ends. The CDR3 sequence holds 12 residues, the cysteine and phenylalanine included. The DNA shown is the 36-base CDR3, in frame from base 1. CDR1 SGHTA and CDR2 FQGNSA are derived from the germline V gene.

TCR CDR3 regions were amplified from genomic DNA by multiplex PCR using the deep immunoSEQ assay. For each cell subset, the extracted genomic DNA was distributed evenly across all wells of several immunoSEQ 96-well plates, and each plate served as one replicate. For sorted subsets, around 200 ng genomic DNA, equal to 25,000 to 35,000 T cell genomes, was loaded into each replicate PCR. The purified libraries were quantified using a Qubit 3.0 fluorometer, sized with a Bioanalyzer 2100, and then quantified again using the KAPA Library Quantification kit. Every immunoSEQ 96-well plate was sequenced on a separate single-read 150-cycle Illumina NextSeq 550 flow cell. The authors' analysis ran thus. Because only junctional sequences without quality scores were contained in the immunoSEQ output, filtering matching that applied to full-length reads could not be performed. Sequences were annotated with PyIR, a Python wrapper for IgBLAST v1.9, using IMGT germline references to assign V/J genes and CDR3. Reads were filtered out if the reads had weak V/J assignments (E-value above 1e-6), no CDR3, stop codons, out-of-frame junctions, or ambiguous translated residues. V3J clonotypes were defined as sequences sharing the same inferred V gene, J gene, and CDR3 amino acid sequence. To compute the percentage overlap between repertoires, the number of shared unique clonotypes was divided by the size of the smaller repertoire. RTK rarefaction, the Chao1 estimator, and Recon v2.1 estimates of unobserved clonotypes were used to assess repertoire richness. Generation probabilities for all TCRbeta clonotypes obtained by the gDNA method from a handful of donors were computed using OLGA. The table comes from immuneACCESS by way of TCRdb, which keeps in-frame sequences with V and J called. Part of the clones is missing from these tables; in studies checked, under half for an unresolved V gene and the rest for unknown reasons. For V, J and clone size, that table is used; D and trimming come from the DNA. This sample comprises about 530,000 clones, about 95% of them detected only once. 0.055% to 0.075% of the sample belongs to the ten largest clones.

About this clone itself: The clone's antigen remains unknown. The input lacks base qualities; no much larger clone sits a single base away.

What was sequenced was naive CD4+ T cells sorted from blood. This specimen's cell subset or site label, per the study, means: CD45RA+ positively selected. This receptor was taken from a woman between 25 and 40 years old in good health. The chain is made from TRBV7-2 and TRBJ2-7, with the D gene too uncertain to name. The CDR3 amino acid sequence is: CASSFPGGEQYF. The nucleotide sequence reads TGTGCCAGCAGTTTCCCGGGCGGCGAGCAGTACTTC. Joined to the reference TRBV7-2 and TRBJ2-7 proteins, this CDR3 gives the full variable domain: GAGVSQSPSNKVTEKGKDVELRCDPISGHTALYWYRQSLGQGLEFLIYFQGNSAPDKSGLPSDRFSAERTGGSVSTLTIQRTQQEDSAVYLCASSFPGGEQYFGPGTRLTVT.